This is a list of T cell receptor beta chains from one sample in a study of yellow fever vaccine responses in identical twins. TCRdb analysed the RT-PCR reads with MiXCR anew, one entry per CDR3 protein. This sample has 13,000 to 15,000 distinct CDR3 sequences, with approximately 84% found just once. The sequencing used T cells from blood (PBMCs), unsorted or a sorted subset (not recorded which), collected before or after yellow fever vaccination (not recorded which). These receptors were obtained from a woman aged 18-30 years who received the yellow fever vaccine. CDR3s leave out the opening cysteine and the closing phenylalanine or tryptophan.

v_gene	j_gene	CDR3aa
TRBV10-3	TRBJ1-2	ATRGRDGYT
TRBV12-3/TRBV12-4	TRBJ1-5	ASSYGGGGNQPQH
TRBV5-1	TRBJ2-3	ASSLIPAALKDTQY
TRBV7-9	TRBJ2-5	ASSSLSGETQY
TRBV2	TRBJ2-4	ASSGKDIQY
TRBV20-1	TRBJ2-5	SARKETQY
TRBV4-3	TRBJ2-3	ASSQGRTGDGADTQY
TRBV20-1	TRBJ2-5	SARRTAYQETQY
TRBV2	TRBJ2-7	ASKITGGPYEQY
TRBV7-9	TRBJ1-6	ASSSTGDNNSPLH
TRBV5-1	TRBJ2-1	ASRGTGGSYNEQF
TRBV11-1	TRBJ1-3	ASSFVKGNTIY
TRBV11-3	TRBJ2-3	ASSLGGSTDTQY
TRBV29-1	TRBJ2-5	SVGTSGRQETQY
TRBV4-3	TRBJ2-3	ASSREGLDSDTQY
TRBV20-1	TRBJ2-5	SARDFPSGGSETQY
TRBV28	TRBJ2-7	ASKPHETSPHEQY
TRBV18	TRBJ1-2	ASSPGVLNYGYT
TRBV11-3	TRBJ2-7	ASSFSGQHYEQY
TRBV3-1	TRBJ1-6	ASTPGHPNSPLH
TRBV2	TRBJ2-2	ASSPGGAFTGELF
TRBV7-8	TRBJ1-1	ASSRAPFATEAF
TRBV11-1	TRBJ2-1	ASSQSTGGRSYNEQF
TRBV7-9	TRBJ2-3	ASSSLAESTDTQY
TRBV18	TRBJ1-1	ASSPRPGTGTTEAF
TRBV5-1	TRBJ1-5	ASSLDGYNQPQH
TRBV20-1	TRBJ2-5	SARFSPGETQY
TRBV24-1	TRBJ2-3	APSPGGGSTDTQY
TRBV5-1	TRBJ1-2	ASSLGGSGGYT
TRBV11-1	TRBJ2-5	ASSLPIQGAETQY
TRBV20-1	TRBJ2-7	SGGTAAYEQY
TRBV6-1	TRBJ1-3	ASGGRGRIGNTIY
TRBV10-3	TRBJ2-1	ASSESRQGRIANEQF
TRBV28	TRBJ1-2	ASSQGQEGFGYT
TRBV5-5	TRBJ2-7	ASSRASGTSGTYEQY
TRBV12-3/TRBV12-4	TRBJ1-3	AMTGGRGNTIY
TRBV7-9	TRBJ2-2	ASSLGQGDTGELF
TRBV10-3	TRBJ1-6	AISETGVGPLH
TRBV4-1	TRBJ2-1	ASSQPPGTSNYNEQF
TRBV11-3	TRBJ2-1	ASSFQGTPIHNEQF
TRBV10-3	TRBJ2-4	AISNDQNIQY
TRBV3-1	TRBJ2-7	ASSVIAGQRSYEQY
TRBV5-1	TRBJ2-1	ASSYKGEEQF
TRBV7-9	TRBJ2-3	AGGSSGKPDTQY
TRBV29-1	TRBJ2-7	SVRDISYEQY